These 5 T cell receptor beta chains came from one sample sequenced in a study of T cells in Graves' hyperthyroidism and ophthalmopathy. TCR beta CDR3 sequences were amplified from RNA transcripts. HTBI primers drove first-round RT-PCR of the TCR CDR3. A single record per CDR3 protein comes from TCRdb applying MiXCR to the multiplex PCR reads. The sample shows approximately 430,000 distinct CDR3 sequences, around 16% of them seen only once. Sequencing was done on a sample of blood. Receptors originate from a woman younger than 30 with Graves' hyperthyroidism.

This clonotype has only a few counts. This chain uses TRBV7-3 with TRBJ1-6; 8 bases agree with TRBD1. V lost 4 bases, J lost 6 bases, and 5 bases stayed unmatched. In germline, CDR1 is SGHTA, CDR2 FQGTGA. The CDR3 sequence is 15 residues long. The CDR3 loop is CASSSGQGGNSPLHF. In DNA form, the CDR3 reads TGTGCCAGCAGCTCCGGACAGGGAGGTAATTCACCCCTCCACTTT.

The chain uses TRBV5-4 and TRBJ1-6; 7 nucleotides match TRBD1. The CDR3 has 15 amino acids. V dropped 4 bases and J dropped 7; count of bases not matched to a gene: 8. Germline CDR1 is SGHNT and CDR2 is YYREEE (reference sequence). CDR3 residues: CASSIRQGANSPLHF. DNA for the CDR3: TGTGCCAGCAGCATTCGACAGGGCGCAAATTCACCCCTCCACTTT.

This clonotype was observed a handful of times. The V gene is TRBV4-1, the J gene TRBJ2-1; no clear D. CDR3 length: 16 amino acids. Germline V gene sequence: CDR1 MGHRA, CDR2 YSYEKL. The ends were cut back, 3 bases at V and 9 bases at J, with 21 bases in the middle. Here the CDR3 reads CASSHPPGPGHFEQFF. The CDR3 DNA is TGCGCCAGCAGCCATCCTCCCGGGCCCGGTCACTTTGAGCAGTTCTTC.

The table lists this clonotype with many counts. The chain has TRBV3-1 and TRBJ2-5; 7 bases map to TRBD1. The V and J ends lost 4 bases and 4 bases, in that order; junction bases with no gene match: 6. This CDR3 has 14 residues. In germline, CDR1 is LGHDT, CDR2 YNNKEL (reference sequence). CDR3 in amino acids: CASSRSPGGETQYF. DNA for the CDR3: TGTGCCAGCAGCCGGTCCCCAGGGGGAGAGACCCAGTACTTC.

This clonotype was detected ten times or more. The CDR3 coding sequence is TGTGCCAGCAGCCAGAGGGCAGGGGGCAAAGCTTTCTTT. It codes for CASSQRAGGKAFF. The rearrangement links TRBV3-1 to TRBJ1-1; 8 positions match TRBD1. CDR1 LGHDT and CDR2 YNNKEL come from the germline V gene (reference sequence). The CDR3 contains 13 residues. Trimming at V came to 3 bases and at J to 9 bases, leaving 6 bases not matched to a gene.